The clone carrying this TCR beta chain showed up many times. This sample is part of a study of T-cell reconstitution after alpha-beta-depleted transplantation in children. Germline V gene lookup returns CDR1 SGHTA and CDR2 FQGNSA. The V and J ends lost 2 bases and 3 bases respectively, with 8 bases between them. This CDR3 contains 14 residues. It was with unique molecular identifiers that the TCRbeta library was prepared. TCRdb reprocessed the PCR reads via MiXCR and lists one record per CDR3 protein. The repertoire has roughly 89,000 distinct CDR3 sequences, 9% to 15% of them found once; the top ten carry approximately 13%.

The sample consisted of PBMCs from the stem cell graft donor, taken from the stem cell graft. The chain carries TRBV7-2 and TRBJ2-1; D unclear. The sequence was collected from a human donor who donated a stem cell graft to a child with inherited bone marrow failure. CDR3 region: CASSLLPSYNEQFF. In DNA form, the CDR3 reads TGTGCCAGCAGCTTATTACCGAGCTACAATGAGCAGTTCTTC.